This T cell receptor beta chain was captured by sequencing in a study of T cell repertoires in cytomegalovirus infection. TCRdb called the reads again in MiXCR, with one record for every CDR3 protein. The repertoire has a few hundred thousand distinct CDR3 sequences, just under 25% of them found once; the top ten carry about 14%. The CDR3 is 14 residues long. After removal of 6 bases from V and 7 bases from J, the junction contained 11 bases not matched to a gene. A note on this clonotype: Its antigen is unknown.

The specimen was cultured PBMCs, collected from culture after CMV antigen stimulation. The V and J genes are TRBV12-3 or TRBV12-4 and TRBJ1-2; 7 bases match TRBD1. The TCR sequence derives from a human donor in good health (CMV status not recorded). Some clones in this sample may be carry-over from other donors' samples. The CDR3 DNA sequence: TGTGCCAGCAGGGCAGGGGGGGAGCATCCTGGCTACACCTTC. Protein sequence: CASRAGGEHPGYTF.